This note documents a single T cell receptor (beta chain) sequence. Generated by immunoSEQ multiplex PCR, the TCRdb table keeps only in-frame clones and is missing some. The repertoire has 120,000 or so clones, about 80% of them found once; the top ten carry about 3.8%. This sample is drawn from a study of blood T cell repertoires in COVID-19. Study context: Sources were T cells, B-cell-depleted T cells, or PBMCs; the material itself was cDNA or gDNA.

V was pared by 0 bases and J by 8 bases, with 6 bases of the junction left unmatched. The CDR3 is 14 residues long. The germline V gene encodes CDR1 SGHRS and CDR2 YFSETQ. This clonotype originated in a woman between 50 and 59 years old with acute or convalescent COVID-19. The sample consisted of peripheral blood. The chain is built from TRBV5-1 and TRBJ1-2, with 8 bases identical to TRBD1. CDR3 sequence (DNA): TGCGCCAGCAGCTTGGTTCAGGGGGCGCTCGGCTACACCTTC. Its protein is CASSLVQGALGYTF.